The subject of this entry is one T cell receptor (beta chain). The antigen remains unidentified. The germline CDR1 and CDR2 sequences are SGHTA and FQGTGA. CDR3 length: 14 amino acids. V was trimmed by 3 bases and J by 2 bases, leaving 8 bases between them. This entry belongs to a study of OX40 agonist ivuxolimab in advanced cancers. Whole-study context: Ivuxolimab, an antibody that agonizes OX40 (CD134), was administered to the patients. All patients had ivuxolimab intravenously every 2 weeks at 0.01 to 10 mg/kg. Among those treated, three patients had partial responses, one with hepatocellular carcinoma and two with cutaneous melanoma.

TCRdb's copy holds only in-frame clones and misses some; the assay was immunoSEQ multiplex PCR. This sample has approximately 100,000 clones, with about nine tenths found just once. Study-wide results and limits: Some of the lowest clonal expansion was seen in partial responders at 0.1-3.0 mg/kg.

The chain combines TRBV7-3 with TRBJ1-3; D call uncertain. The TCR originated in an adult with an advanced solid tumor such as melanoma, head and neck, liver or kidney cancer. This material consisted of CD4+ or CD8+ T cells sorted from blood, taken in a trial of the OX40 agonist ivuxolimab. This CDR3 is CASSFILAGNTIYF. DNA of the CDR3: TGTGCCAGCAGCTTTATTTTGGCTGGAAACACCATATATTTT.